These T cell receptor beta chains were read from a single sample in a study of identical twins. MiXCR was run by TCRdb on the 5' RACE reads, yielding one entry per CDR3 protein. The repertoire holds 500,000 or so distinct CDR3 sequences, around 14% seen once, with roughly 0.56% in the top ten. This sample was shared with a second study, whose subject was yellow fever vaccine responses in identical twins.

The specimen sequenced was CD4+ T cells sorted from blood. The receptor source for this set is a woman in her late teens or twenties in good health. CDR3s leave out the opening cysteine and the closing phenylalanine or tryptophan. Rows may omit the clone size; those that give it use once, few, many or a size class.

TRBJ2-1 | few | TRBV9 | ASSKGLAGILSSYNEQF
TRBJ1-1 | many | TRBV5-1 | ASSLWMKNHQPEAF
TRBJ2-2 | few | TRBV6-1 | ASTKGTPNTGELF
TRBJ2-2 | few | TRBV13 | ASSFKGKNTGELF
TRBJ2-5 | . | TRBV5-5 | ASSLGQGRGQETQY
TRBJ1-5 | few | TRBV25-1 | ASSDSYRGNQPQH
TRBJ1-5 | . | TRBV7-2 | ASSLGPLPNQPQH
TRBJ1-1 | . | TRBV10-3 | AISQDSGILNTEAF
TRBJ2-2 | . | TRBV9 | ASSAPDGYTGELF
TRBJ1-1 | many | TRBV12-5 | ASGRHLESEAF